This TCR beta chain was captured by sequencing in a study of blood T cell repertoires in COVID-19. This clone appeared a few times. Sequencing used immunoSEQ multiplex PCR; TCRdb keeps in-frame clones, though not all of them. Counted here are 180,000 or so clones, 70% to 90% occurring once; the ten biggest clones make up around 3.3%. Looked up from germline, CDR1 is SGHRS and CDR2 is YFSETQ. V was trimmed by 5 bases and J by 5 bases, leaving 22 bases between them. This CDR3 contains 16 residues. The source material was peripheral blood. The TCR comes from a man in his sixties with acute or convalescent COVID-19. The V gene is TRBV5-1, the J gene TRBJ1-1, with a weak D call TRBD1 (6 bases). The CDR3: CASRDGWQTRGTEAFF. In DNA, the CDR3 is TGCGCCAGCAGGGACGGTTGGCAGACGAGGGGGACTGAAGCTTTCTTT. The whole variable domain, remainder taken from reference TRBV5-1 and TRBJ1-1, is KAGVTQTPRYLIKTRGQQVTLSCSPISGHRSVSWYQQTPGQGLQFLFEYFSETQRNKGNFPGRFSGRQFSNSRSEMNVSTLELGDSALYLCASRDGWQTRGTEAFFGQGTRLTVV.